This TCR beta chain derives from a study of blood T cell repertoires in COVID-19. Whole-study context: The study drew acute and convalescent COVID-19 samples from the United States, Italy and Spain. T cells, B-cell-depleted T cells, or PBMCs supplied cDNA or gDNA.

CDR1 is LGHNA and CDR2 is YSLEER in the germline V gene. After removal of 0 bases from V and 4 bases from J, the junction contained 3 bases not matched to a gene. The CDR3 contains 16 residues. Source study methods: Amplification with reference gene primers provided the estimates of nucleated cell counts. Using immunoSEQ multiplex PCR, the repertoire was profiled, and TCRdb retains in-frame clones only, with some absent. That table gives V, J and clone size, and the DNA gave D and trimming. The table has about 100,000 clones, around 82% seen once. Sequences were obtained from peripheral blood. The clonotype comes from a human donor in a cohort sampled during active COVID-19. This sequence joins TRBV4-3 and TRBJ2-1, with 10 bases identical to TRBD2. DNA for the CDR3: TGCGCCAGCAGCCAAGATAGACTAGCGGGTTACAATGAGCAGTTCTTC. Translated, it gives CASSQDRLAGYNEQFF.